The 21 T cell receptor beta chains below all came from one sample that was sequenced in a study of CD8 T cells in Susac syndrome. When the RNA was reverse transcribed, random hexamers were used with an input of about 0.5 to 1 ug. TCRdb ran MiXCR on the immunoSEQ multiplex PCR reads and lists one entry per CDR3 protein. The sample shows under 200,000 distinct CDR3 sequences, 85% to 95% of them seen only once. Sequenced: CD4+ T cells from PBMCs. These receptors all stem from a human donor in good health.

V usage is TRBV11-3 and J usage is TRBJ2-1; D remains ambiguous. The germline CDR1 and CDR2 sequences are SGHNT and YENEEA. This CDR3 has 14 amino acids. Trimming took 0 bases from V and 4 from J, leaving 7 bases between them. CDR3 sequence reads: CASSLDGEYNEQFF. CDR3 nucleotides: TGTGCCAGCAGCTTAGATGGCGAATACAATGAGCAGTTCTTC.

CDR3 residues: CASSFDSRGELFF. The DNA of the CDR3 is TGTGCCAGCAGTTTCGACTCCCGCGGGGAGCTGTTTTTT. This chain uses TRBV3-1 with TRBJ2-2; D gene ambiguous. Germline loops: CDR1 LGHDT, CDR2 YNNKEL (reference sequence). Between the trimmed V and J ends, which lost 6 bases and 7 bases, there was a span of 12 bases. This CDR3 contains 13 residues.

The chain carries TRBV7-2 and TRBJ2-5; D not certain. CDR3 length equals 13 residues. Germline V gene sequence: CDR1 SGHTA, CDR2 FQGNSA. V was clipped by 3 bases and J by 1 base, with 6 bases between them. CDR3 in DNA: TGTGCCAGCAGCTTCGACCCCCAAGAGACCCAGTACTTC. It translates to CASSFDPQETQYF.

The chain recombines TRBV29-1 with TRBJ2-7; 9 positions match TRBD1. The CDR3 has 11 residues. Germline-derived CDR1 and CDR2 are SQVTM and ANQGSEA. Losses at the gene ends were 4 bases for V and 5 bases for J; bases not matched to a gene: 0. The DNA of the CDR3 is TGCAGCGTTGGGGACAGGGACGAGCAGTACGTC. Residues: CSVGDRDEQYV.

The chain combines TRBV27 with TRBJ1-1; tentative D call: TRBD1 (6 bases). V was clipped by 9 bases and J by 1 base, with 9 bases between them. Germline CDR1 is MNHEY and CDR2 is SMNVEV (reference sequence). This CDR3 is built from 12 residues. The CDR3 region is CASTGTNTEAFF. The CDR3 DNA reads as TGTGCCAGTACAGGGACGAACACTGAAGCTTTCTTT.

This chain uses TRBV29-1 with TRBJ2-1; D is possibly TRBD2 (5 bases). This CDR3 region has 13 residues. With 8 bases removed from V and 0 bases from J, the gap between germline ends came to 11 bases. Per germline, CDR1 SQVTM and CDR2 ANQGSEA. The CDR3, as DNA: TGCAGCTTAAGGAGGAGCTCCTACAATGAGCAGTTCTTC. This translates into CSLRRSSYNEQFF.

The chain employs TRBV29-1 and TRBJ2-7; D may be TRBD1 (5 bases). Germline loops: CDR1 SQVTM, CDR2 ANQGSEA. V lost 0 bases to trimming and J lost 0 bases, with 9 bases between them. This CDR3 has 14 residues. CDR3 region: CSVEDPDSSYEQYF. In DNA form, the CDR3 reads TGCAGCGTTGAAGATCCCGACAGCTCCTACGAGCAGTACTTC.

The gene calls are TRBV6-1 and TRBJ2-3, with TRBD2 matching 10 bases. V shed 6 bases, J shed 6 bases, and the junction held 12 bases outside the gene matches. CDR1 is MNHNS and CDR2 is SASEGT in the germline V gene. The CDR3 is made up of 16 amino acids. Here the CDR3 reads CASRSLGSGRTDTQYF. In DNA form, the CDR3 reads TGTGCCAGCAGGTCTTTGGGTAGCGGGAGGACTGATACGCAGTATTTT.

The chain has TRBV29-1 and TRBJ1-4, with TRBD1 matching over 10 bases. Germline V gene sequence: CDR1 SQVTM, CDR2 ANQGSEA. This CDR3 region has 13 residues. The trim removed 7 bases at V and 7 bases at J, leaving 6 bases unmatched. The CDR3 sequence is CSAATGGTEKLFF. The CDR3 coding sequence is TGCAGCGCTGCGACAGGGGGCACTGAAAAACTGTTTTTT.

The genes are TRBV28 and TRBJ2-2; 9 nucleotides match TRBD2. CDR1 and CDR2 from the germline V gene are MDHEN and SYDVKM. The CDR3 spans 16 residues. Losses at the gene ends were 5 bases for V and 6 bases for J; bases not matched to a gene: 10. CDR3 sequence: CASSTSGGRAPGELFF. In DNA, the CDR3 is TGTGCCAGCAGTACCTCGGGCGGGAGGGCCCCCGGGGAGCTGTTTTTT.

The CDR3 region has the DNA TGTGCCAGCAGCTCGGCAGGATTAGGTGCGCAGTATTTT. Residues: CASSSAGLGAQYF. V usage is TRBV7-3 and J usage is TRBJ2-3; no clear D. The length of the CDR3 is 13 residues. The germline V gene has CDR1 SGHTA and CDR2 FQGTGA. V dropped 4 bases and J dropped 10 bases, with 15 bases sitting between them.

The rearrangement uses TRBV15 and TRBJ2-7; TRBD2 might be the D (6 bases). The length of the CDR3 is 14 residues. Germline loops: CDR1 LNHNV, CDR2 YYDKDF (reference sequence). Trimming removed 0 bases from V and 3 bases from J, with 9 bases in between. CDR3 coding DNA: TGTGCCACCAGCAGAGAGGGGGGAGGCTACGAGCAGTACGTC. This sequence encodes CATSREGGGYEQYV.

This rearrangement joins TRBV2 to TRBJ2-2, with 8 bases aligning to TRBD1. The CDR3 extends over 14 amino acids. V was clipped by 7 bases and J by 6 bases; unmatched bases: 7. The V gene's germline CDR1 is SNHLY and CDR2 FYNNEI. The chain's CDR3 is CASKLQGVAGELFF. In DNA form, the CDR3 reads TGTGCCAGCAAGCTACAGGGGGTGGCCGGGGAGCTGTTTTTT.

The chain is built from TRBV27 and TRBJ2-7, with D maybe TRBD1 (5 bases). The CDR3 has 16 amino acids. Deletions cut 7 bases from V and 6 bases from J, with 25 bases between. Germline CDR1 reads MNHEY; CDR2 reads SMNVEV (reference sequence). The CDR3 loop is CASTTQVPGSIREQYF. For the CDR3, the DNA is TGTGCCAGCACCACCCAGGTGCCAGGGTCCATTCGCGAGCAGTACTTC.

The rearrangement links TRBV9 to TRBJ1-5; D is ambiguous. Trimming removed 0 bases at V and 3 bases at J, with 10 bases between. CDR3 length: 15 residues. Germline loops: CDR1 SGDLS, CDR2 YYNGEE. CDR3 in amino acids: CASSVAGRLNQPQHF. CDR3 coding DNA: TGTGCCAGCAGCGTAGCTGGACGGCTCAATCAGCCCCAGCATTTT.

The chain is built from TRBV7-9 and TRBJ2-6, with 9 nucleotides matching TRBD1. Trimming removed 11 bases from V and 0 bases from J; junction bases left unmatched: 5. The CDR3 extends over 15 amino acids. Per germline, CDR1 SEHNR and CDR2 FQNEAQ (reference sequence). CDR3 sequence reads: CAVGTGISGANVLTF. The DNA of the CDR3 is TGTGCCGTTGGGACAGGGATCTCTGGGGCCAACGTCCTGACTTTC.

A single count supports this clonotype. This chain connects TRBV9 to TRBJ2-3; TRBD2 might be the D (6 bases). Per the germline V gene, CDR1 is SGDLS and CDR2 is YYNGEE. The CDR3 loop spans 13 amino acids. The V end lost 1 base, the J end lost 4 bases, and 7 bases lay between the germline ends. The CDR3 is CASSVPSADTQYF. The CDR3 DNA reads TGTGCCAGCAGCGTACCTAGCGCAGATACGCAGTATTTT.

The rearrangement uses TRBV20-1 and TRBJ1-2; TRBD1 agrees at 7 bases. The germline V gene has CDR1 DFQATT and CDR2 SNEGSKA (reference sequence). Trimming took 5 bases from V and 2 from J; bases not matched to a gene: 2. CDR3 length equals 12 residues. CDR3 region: CSALGQNYGYTF. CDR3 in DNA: TGCAGTGCTTTGGGACAGAACTATGGCTACACCTTC.

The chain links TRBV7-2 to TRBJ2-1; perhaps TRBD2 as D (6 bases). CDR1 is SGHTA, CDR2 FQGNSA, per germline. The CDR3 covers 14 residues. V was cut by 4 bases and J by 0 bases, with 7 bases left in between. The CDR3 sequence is CASSSTSSYNEQFF. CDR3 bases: TGTGCCAGCAGCTCGACTAGCTCCTACAATGAGCAGTTCTTC.

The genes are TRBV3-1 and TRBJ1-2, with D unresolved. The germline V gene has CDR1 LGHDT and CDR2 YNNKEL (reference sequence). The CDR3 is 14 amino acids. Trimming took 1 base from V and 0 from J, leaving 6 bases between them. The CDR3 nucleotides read TGTGCCAGCAGCCAAGCGGGAGCTAACTATGGCTACACCTTC. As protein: CASSQAGANYGYTF.

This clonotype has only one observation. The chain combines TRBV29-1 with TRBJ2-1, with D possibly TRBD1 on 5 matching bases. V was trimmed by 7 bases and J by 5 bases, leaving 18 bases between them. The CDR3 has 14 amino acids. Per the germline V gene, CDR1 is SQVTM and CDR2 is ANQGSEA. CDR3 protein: CSARTPPANNEQFF. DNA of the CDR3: TGCAGCGCCAGGACACCCCCTGCTAACAATGAGCAGTTCTTC.